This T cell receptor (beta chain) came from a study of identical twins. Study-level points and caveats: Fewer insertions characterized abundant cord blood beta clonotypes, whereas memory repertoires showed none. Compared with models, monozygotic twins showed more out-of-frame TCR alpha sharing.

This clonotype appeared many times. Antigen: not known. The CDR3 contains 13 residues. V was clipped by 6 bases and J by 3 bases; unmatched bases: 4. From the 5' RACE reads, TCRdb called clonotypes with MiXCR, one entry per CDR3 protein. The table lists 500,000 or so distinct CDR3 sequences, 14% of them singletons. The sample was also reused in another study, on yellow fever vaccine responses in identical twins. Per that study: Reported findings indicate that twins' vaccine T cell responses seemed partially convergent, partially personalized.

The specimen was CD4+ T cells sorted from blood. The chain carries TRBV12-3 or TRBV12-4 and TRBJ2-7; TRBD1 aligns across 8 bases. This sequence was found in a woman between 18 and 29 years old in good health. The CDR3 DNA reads TGTGCCAGCAGCCATGACAGGGGCTACGAGCAGTACTTC. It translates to CASSHDRGYEQYF.